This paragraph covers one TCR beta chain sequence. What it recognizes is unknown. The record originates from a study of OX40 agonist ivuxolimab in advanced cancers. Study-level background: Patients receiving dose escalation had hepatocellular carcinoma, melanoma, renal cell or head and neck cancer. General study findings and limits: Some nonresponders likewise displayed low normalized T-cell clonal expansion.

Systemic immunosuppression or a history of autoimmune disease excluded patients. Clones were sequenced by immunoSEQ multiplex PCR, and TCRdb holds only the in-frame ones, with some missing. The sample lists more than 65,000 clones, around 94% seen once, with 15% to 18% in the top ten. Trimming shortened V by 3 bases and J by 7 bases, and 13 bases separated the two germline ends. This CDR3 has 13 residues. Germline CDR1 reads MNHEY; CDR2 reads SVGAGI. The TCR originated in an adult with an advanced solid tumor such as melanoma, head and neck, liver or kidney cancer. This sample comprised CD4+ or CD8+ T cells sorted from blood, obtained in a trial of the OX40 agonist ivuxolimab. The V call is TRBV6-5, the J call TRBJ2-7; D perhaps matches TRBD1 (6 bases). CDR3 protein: CASSYGTGKEQYF. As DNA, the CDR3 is TGTGCCAGCAGTTATGGAACAGGGAAGGAGCAGTACTTC.